The source of this T cell receptor beta chain is a study of T cell changes during pregnancy in multiple sclerosis. TCRdb's table, derived via immunoSEQ multiplex PCR, lists solely in-frame clones and lacks some. The sample records about 68,000 clones, roughly nine tenths being singletons. The length of the CDR3 is 15 residues. Trimming stripped 2 bases from V and 2 bases from J, with 13 bases between. Germline CDR1 SGHTA, CDR2 FQGNSA. This chain connects TRBV7-2 to TRBJ2-7; possible D gene TRBD2, 5 bases. The receptor's source is a female donor with multiple sclerosis, enrolled in a pregnancy study. Material: peripheral blood, obtained in the second trimester of pregnancy. The DNA of the CDR3 is TGTGCCAGCAGCTTATGGACTGCCGCTACCTACGAGCAGTACTTC. It specifies CASSLWTAATYEQYF. The variable domain in full, with the rest retrieved from reference TRBV7-2 and TRBJ2-7, is GAGVSQSPSNKVTEKGKDVELRCDPISGHTALYWYRQSLGQGLEFLIYFQGNSAPDKSGLPSDRFSAERTGGSVSTLTIQRTQQEDSAVYLCASSLWTAATYEQYFGPGTRLTVT.